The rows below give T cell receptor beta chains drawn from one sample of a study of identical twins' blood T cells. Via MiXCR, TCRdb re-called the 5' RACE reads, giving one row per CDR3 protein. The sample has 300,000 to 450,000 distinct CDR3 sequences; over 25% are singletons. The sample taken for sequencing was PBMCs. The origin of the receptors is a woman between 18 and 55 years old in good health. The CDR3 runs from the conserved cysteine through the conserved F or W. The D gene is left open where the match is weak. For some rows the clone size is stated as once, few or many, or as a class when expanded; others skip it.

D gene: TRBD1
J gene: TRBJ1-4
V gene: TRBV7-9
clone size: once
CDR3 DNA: TGTGCCAGCAGCTCAACTGACGGGACAGCTATTAATGAAAAACTGTTTTTT
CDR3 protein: CASSSTDGTAINEKLFF

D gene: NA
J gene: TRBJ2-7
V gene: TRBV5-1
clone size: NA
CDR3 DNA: TGCGCTAGCAGCGCCTTGGATCCCCTTGAGGGGGAGCAGTACTTC
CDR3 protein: CASSALDPLEGEQYF

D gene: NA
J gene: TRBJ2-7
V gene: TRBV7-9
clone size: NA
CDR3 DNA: TGTGCCAGCAGCTCGGGACTTTCCCCTCGGGCTAATGAGCAGTACTTC
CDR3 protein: CASSSGLSPRANEQYF

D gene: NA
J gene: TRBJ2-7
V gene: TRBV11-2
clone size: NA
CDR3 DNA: TGTGCCAGCAGCTTAATGGGAGCCAAATACGAGCAGTACTTC
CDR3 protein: CASSLMGAKYEQYF

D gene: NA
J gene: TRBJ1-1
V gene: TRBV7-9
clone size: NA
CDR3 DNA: TGTGTCAGCAGCCATGGACGGACTGAAGCTTTCTTT
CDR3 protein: CVSSHGRTEAFF

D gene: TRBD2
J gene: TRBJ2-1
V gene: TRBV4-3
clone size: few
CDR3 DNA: TGCGCCAGCAGCCAAGATCTAAGACTAGCGGGGAATGAGCAGTTCTTC
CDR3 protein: CASSQDLRLAGNEQFF

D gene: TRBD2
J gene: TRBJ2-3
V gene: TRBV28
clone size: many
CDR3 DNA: TGTGCCAGCAGTTTTGGGCTAGCGGTTAGCACAGATACGCAGTATTTT
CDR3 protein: CASSFGLAVSTDTQYF

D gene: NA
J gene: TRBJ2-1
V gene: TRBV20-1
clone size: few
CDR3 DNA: TGCAGTGCTAGAATCCCCTCGGGGTACAATGAGCAGTTCTTC
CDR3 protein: CSARIPSGYNEQFF

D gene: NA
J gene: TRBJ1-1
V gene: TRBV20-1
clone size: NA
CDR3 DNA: TGCAGTGCTGGGGTGCGGGGCACTGAAGCTTTCTTT
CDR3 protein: CSAGVRGTEAFF

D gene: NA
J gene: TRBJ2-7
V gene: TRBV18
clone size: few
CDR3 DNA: TGTGCCAGCTCACCACCGTTAGGGGAGCAGTACTTC
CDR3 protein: CASSPPLGEQYF

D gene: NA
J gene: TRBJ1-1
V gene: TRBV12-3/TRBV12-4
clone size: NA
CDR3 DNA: TGTGCCAGCAGTATTACTGAAGCTTTCTTT
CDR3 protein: CASSITEAFF

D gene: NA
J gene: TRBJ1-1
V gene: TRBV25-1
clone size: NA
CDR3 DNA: TGTGCCAGCAGTTCCTACTCAGGAAGGGACGCTTTCTTT
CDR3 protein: CASSSYSGRDAFF

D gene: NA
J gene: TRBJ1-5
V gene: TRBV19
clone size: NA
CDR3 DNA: TGTGCCAGTACGGGGCAGGGCCACAATCAGCCCCAGCATTTT
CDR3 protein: CASTGQGHNQPQHF

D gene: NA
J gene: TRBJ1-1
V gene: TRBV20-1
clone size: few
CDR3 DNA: TGCAGTGCGCATTCGAACACTGAAGCTTTCTTT
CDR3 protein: CSAHSNTEAFF

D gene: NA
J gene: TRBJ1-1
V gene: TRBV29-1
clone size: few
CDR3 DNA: TGCAGCGTTGAAGCGGGGGGCCTTGAAGCTTTCTTT
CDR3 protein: CSVEAGGLEAFF

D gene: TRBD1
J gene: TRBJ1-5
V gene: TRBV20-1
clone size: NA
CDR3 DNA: TGCAGTGCGGTAGACGACAGGGAGATTGAGCCCCAGCATTTT
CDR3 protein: CSAVDDREIEPQHF

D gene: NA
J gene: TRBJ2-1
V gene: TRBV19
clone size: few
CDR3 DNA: TGTGCCAGTAGTATTTTTCTGGTCTACAATGAGCAGTTCTTC
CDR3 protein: CASSIFLVYNEQFF

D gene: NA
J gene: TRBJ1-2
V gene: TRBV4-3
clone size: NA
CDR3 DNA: TGCGCCAGCAGCGACTTGGGGAATGGCTACACCTTC
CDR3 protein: CASSDLGNGYTF

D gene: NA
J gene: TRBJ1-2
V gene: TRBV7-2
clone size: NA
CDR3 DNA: TGTGCCAGCAACTTAGGGGTTAACTATGGCTACACCTTC
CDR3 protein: CASNLGVNYGYTF

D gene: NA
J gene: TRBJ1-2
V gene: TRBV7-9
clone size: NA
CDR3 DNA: TGTGCCAGCAGCTCCTCCTGGGCCGATTATGGCTACACCTTC
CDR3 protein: CASSSSWADYGYTF

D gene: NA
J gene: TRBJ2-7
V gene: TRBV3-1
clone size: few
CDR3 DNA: TGTGCCAGCAGCTTACAGGGGAGGAACTACGAGCAGTACTTC
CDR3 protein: CASSLQGRNYEQYF

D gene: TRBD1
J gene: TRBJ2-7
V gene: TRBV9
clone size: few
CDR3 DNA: TGTGCCAGCAGCCCCCCCGGGACAGCAATCTCCCACGAGCAGTACTTC
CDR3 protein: CASSPPGTAISHEQYF

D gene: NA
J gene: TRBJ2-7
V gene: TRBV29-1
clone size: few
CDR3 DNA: TGCAGCGTTGGGCGAGAGTACGAGCAGTACTTC
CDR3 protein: CSVGREYEQYF

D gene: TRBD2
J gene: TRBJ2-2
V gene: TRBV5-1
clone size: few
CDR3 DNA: TGCGCCAGCAGCTTACTCGCGGGAGTCGGAACGGGGGAGCTGTTTTTT
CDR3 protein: CASSLLAGVGTGELFF

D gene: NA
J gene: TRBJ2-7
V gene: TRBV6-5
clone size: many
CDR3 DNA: TGTGCCAGCAGTTACAGTCAGCGGGCCTACGAGCAGTACTTC
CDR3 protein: CASSYSQRAYEQYF

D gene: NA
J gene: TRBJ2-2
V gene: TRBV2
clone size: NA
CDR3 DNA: TGTGCCAGCGCGGGACTCCTTGTAGCCGGGGAGCTGTTTTTT
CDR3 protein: CASAGLLVAGELFF

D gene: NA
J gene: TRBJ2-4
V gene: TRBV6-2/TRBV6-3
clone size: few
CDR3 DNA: TGTGCCAGCAGTTCGGGGTACTTC
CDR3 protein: CASSSGYF

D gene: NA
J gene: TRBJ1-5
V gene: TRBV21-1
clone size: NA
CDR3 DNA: TGTGCCAGCAGCAAACGAGGGCCGTATAGCAATCAGCCCCAGCATTTT
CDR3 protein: CASSKRGPYSNQPQHF

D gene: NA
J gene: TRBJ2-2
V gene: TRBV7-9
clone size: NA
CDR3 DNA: TGTGCCAGCAGCCCCCGCTCCGGGAATCCCGGGGAGCTGTTTTTT
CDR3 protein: CASSPRSGNPGELFF

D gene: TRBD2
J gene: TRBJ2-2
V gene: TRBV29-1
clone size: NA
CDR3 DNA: TGCAGCGTTGAAACCCTCCGGGGGGTAACCGGGGAGCTGTTTTTT
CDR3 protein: CSVETLRGVTGELFF

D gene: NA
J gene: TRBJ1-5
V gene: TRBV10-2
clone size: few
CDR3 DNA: TGCGCCAGCAGTGAGGGTCAGGGTCCTTGGGTGGATCAGCCCCAGCATTTT
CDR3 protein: CASSEGQGPWVDQPQHF

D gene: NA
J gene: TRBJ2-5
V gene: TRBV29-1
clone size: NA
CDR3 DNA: TGCAGCGTTGGTGGGACAGAGACCCAGTACTTC
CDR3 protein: CSVGGTETQYF

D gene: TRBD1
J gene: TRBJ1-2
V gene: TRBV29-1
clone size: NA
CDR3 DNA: TGCAGCGCCTTAGACAGGGGGCATGGCTACACCTTC
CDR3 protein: CSALDRGHGYTF

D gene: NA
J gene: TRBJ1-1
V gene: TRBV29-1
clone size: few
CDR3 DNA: TGCAGCGTTGGCAGGGCCACTGAAGCTTTCTTT
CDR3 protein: CSVGRATEAFF

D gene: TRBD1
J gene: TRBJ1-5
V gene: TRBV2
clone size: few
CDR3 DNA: TGTGCCAGCGGACAGGGGGTGGTCGACAATCAGCCCCAGCATTTT
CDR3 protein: CASGQGVVDNQPQHF

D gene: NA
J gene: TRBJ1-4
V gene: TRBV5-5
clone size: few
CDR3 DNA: TGTGCAAGCGCGGGCATAGCAACTAATGAAAAACTGTTTTTT
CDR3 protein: CASAGIATNEKLFF

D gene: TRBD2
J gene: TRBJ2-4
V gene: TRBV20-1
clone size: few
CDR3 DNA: TGCAGTGCTAGACTAGCGGGTTATGACATTCAGTACTTC
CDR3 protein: CSARLAGYDIQYF

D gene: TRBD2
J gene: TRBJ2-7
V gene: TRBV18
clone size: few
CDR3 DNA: TGTGCCAGCTCACCTTCGGGACTAGCGGGATTTGGGGAGCAGTACTTC
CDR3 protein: CASSPSGLAGFGEQYF

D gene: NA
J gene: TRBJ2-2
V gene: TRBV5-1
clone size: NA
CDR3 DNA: TGCGCCAGCAGCTTGAAGGCGGAATCCAACACCGGGGAGCTGTTTTTT
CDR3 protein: CASSLKAESNTGELFF

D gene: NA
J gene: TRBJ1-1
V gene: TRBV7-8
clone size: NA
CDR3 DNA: TGTGCCAGCAGCTTAGCCGACGTGAGGCCCAAGATCGTAGCTTTCTTT
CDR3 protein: CASSLADVRPKIVAFF

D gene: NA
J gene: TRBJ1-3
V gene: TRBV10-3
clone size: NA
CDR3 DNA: TGTGCCATCTCTCGACTCCGAGGTTCCACCATATATTTT
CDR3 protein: CAISRLRGSTIYF

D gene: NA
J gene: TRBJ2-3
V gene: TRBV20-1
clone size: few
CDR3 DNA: TGCAGTGCTAATAAGGGTCAGGGAAGCACAGATACGCAGTATTTT
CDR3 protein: CSANKGQGSTDTQYF

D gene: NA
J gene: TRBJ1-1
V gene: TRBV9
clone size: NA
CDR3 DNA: TGTGCCAGCAGCGTAGATAGGGACGGCACTGAAGCTTTCTTT
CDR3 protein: CASSVDRDGTEAFF

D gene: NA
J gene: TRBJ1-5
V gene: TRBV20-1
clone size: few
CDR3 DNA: TGCATTGCTAGATATTTGGATCAGCCCCAGCATTTT
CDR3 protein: CIARYLDQPQHF

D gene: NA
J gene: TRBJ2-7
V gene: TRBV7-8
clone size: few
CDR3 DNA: TGTGCCAGCAGCTTAGATTTTAGCGGAGGATACGAGCAGTACTTC
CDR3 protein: CASSLDFSGGYEQYF

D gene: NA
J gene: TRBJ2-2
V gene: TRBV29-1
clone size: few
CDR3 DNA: TGCAGCGTTGGGGCGGGGATCGGGGAGCTGTTTTTT
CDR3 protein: CSVGAGIGELFF

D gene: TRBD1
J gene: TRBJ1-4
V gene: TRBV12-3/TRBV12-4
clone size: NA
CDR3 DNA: TGTGCCAGCAGTTGGACAGGGGGGGATGAAAAACTGTTTTTT
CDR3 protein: CASSWTGGDEKLFF

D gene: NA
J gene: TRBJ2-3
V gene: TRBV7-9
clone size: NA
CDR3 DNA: TGTGCCAGCAGCTCGACGAGAATCCCTAGCCCCGATACGCAGTATTTT
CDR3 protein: CASSSTRIPSPDTQYF

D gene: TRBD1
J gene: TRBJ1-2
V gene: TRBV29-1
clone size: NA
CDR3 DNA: TGCAGCGTCGGGACAGGGGGATTGGACGGCTACACCTTC
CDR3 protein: CSVGTGGLDGYTF

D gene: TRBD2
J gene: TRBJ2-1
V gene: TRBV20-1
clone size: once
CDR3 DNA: TGCAGTGCTCGGCGGGAGTATGAGCAGTTCTTC
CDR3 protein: CSARREYEQFF

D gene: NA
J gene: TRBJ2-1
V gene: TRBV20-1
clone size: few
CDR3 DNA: TGCAGTGCCCGACTGGGGGGGGCTATATACAATGAGCAGTTCTTC
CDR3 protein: CSARLGGAIYNEQFF

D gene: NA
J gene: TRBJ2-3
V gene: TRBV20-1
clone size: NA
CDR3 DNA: TGCAGTGCTAGATCCGTACTGAGCACAGATACGCAGTATTTT
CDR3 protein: CSARSVLSTDTQYF

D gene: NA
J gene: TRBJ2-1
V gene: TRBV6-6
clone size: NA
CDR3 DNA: TGTGCCAGCTCCTGGCCCCAGGAATGGTTTGAGCAGTTCTTC
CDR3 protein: CASSWPQEWFEQFF

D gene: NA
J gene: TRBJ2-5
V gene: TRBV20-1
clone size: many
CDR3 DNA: TGCAGTGCTAGAGATCGTAGGCTAATCGGGCAGACCCAGTACTTC
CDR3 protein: CSARDRRLIGQTQYF

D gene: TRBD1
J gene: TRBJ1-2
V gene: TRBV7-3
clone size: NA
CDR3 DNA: TGTGCCAGCAGACCAGGGGGTACTAACTATGGCCACACCTTC
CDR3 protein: CASRPGGTNYGHTF

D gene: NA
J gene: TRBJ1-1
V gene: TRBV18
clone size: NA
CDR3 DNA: TGTGCCAGCTCACCACCCAGGGGTAGCAACACTGAAGCTTTCTTT
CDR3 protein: CASSPPRGSNTEAFF